These 14 T cell receptor beta chains came from one sample sequenced in a study of T-cell memory formation after mild COVID-19. TCRdb reprocessed the 5' RACE reads via MiXCR and lists one record per CDR3 protein. The sample consists of some 450,000 distinct CDR3 sequences, more than 15% of them appearing once. Sample: PBMCs or a T cell subset sorted from them (not recorded which). The receptors were sampled from a man aged 18 to 29 who had mild COVID-19 (a few samples of this study predate the infection). Cell type and time point are not known.

This clonotype was observed at least ten times. The rearrangement links TRBV7-2 to TRBJ1-5; D perhaps matches TRBD1 (5 bases). The CDR3 is made up of 13 amino acids. CDR1 and CDR2 (germline): SGHTA, FQGNSA. Trimming stripped 0 bases from V and 5 bases from J, with 5 bases between. The CDR3, as DNA: TGTGCCAGCAGCTTAGCGGGGGATCAGCCCCAGCATTTT. Translated, it gives CASSLAGDQPQHF. Combining the CDR3 with reference TRBV7-2 and TRBJ1-5 gives the whole variable domain GAGVSQSPSNKVTEKGKDVELRCDPISGHTALYWYRQSLGQGLEFLIYFQGNSAPDKSGLPSDRFSAERTGGSVSTLTIQRTQQEDSAVYLCASSLAGDQPQHFGDGTRLSIL.

The V call is TRBV29-1, the J call TRBJ1-2, with D uncertain. Germline V gene sequence: CDR1 SQVTM, CDR2 ANQGSEA. The CDR3 loop spans 11 amino acids. V shed 4 bases and J shed 8 bases, with 11 bases lying between them. CDR3 nucleotides: TGCAGCGTTGCTGGGAACGGAGGCTACACCTTC. Protein product: CSVAGNGGYTF.

This clonotype was recorded a few times. This chain links TRBV20-1 with TRBJ2-3, with TRBD1 identical over 7 bases. V gave up 6 bases and J gave up 2 bases; unmatched junction bases: 11. This CDR3 spans 15 amino acids. The germline CDR1 and CDR2 sequences are DFQATT and SNEGSKA (reference sequence). Here the CDR3 reads CSATDRELNTDTQYF. The CDR3 nucleotides are TGCAGTGCGACAGACAGGGAGCTCAACACAGATACGCAGTATTTT.

The rearrangement joins TRBV27 to TRBJ1-2, with D possibly being TRBD1 (5 bases). Germline values: CDR1 MNHEY, CDR2 SMNVEV (reference sequence). Trimming took off 5 bases at V and 8 bases at J, with 15 bases between the two ends. The CDR3 extends over 13 amino acids. The CDR3, as DNA: TGTGCCAGCAGTCTAACCGCTAACAGGGGCTACACCTTC. It yields the protein CASSLTANRGYTF.

The chain uses TRBV7-6 and TRBJ2-5; the D gene is possibly TRBD1 (6 bases). The CDR3 has 14 amino acids. In germline, CDR1 is SGHVS, CDR2 FNYEAQ. Trimming removed 4 bases from V and 6 bases from J, with 15 bases in between. The CDR3 bases are TGTGCCAGCAGCTCCTACCCTGGACAGCAGACCCAGTACTTC. This gives the protein CASSSYPGQQTQYF.

This clonotype was observed a handful of times. In nucleotides, the CDR3 is TGTGCCAGCAGCCGGGAGTTGGCAGATACGCAGTATTTT. This codes for CASSRELADTQYF. This chain connects TRBV7-3 to TRBJ2-3, with D maybe TRBD2 (6 bases). V was cut by 5 bases and J by 4 bases, with 10 bases left in between. The CDR3 runs 13 residues. The V gene's germline CDR1 is SGHTA and CDR2 FQGTGA. Looking up the rest from reference TRBV7-3 and TRBJ2-3 gives the full variable domain: GAGVSQTPSNKVTEKGKYVELRCDPISGHTALYWYRQSLGQGPEFLIYFQGTGAADDSGLPNDRFFAVRPEGSVSTLKIQRTERGDSAVYLCASSRELADTQYFGPGTRLTVL.

This clonotype was counted ten times or more. This sequence joins TRBV7-6 and TRBJ2-2; 8 nucleotides agree with TRBD1. V dropped 5 bases and J dropped 5; count of bases not matched to a gene: 7. This CDR3 has 15 amino acids. The V gene's germline CDR1 is SGHVS and CDR2 FNYEAQ. Here the CDR3 reads CASSPGQGGTGELFF. In DNA, the CDR3 is TGTGCCAGCAGCCCCGGACAGGGTGGAACCGGGGAGCTGTTTTTT.

The rearrangement uses TRBV2 and TRBJ2-5; D possibly matches TRBD1 or TRBD2 (5 bases each). This CDR3 comprises 14 residues. The V end lost 3 bases, the J end lost 4 bases, and 12 bases lay between the germline ends. The V gene's germline CDR1 is SNHLY and CDR2 FYNNEI. The CDR3, as DNA: TGTGCCAGCAGTGACCCGAGGGACCCAGAGACCCAGTACTTC. Its translation is CASSDPRDPETQYF.

This clonotype was observed many times. The rearrangement joins TRBV7-2 to TRBJ2-3; 10 positions agree with TRBD1. The CDR3 length is 14 residues. Germline V CDR1 and CDR2: SGHTA, FQGNSA. Unmatched junction bases numbered 4, after V lost 6 bases and J lost 4 bases. CDR3 coding DNA: TGTGCCAGCAGTCGGGACAGGGGAGCAGATACGCAGTATTTT. Encoded protein: CASSRDRGADTQYF.

This clonotype has just a few counts. The V and J genes are TRBV12-3 or TRBV12-4 and TRBJ2-1, with TRBD1 matching 9 bases. The CDR3 covers 17 residues. Germline trimming cut 1 base from V and 8 bases from J; bases unmatched to any gene: 12. CDR3 residues: CASSLGVWDRVLDEQFF. DNA of the CDR3: TGTGCCAGCAGTTTAGGGGTATGGGACAGGGTGCTGGATGAGCAGTTCTTC.

This chain links TRBV6-2 or TRBV6-3 with TRBJ2-7; D may be TRBD1 (6 bases). The CDR3 totals 12 residues. Deletions cut 2 bases from V and 4 bases from J, with 6 bases between. Germline V gene data show CDR1 as MNHEY and CDR2 as SVGEGT. CDR3 nucleotides: TGTGCCAGCAGTTACACAGGGTACGAGCAGTACTTC. Amino acids: CASSYTGYEQYF.

This clonotype was recorded at least ten times. The CDR3: CSVSPGGQVKYF. The CDR3 bases are TGCAGCGTTAGTCCCGGGGGACAGGTGAAGTATTTT. The chain is built from TRBV29-1 and TRBJ2-3, with TRBD1 matching 8 bases. CDR1 and CDR2 from the germline V gene are SQVTM and ANQGSEA. The CDR3 totals 12 residues. With 5 bases clipped from V and 13 bases from J, the junction kept 11 bases outside the gene matches.

The gene calls are TRBV6-1 and TRBJ1-5; D perhaps matches TRBD1 (5 bases). The CDR3 extends over 13 amino acids. Germline-derived CDR1 and CDR2 are MNHNS and SASEGT. Trimming took 5 bases from V and 7 from J, leaving 12 bases between them. Written as DNA, the CDR3 is TGTGCCAGCAGTTTGACAGTCCCGCAGCCCCAGCATTTT. The encoded protein is CASSLTVPQPQHF.

This sequence joins TRBV7-6 and TRBJ2-7, with 8 bases fitting TRBD1. Germline assignment: CDR1 SGHVS and CDR2 FNYEAQ. The V and J ends lost 4 bases and 0 bases, in that order; junction bases with no gene match: 5. CDR3 size: 15 residues. In nucleotides, the CDR3 is TGTGCCAGCAGCTCCCGACAGGGGCTCTCCTACGAGCAGTACTTC. Encoded protein: CASSSRQGLSYEQYF.